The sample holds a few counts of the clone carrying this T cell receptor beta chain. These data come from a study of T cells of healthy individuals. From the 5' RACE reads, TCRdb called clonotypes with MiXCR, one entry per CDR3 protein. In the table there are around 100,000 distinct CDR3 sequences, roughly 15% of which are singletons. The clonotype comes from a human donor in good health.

The CDR3 nucleotides read TGTGCCAGCAGCCCCCAGGGATCCTACGAGCAGTACTTC. This sequence encodes CASSPQGSYEQYF. The V and J genes are TRBV9 and TRBJ2-7, with D maybe TRBD1 (5 bases). This CDR3 has 13 amino acids. Trimming removed 4 bases at V and 1 base at J, with 9 bases between. Germline assignment: CDR1 SGDLS and CDR2 YYNGEE.